This T cell receptor (beta chain) was found in a study of blood T cell repertoires in COVID-19. As for the study in general: T cells, B-cell-depleted T cells, or PBMCs supplied cDNA or gDNA.

Here immunoSEQ multiplex PCR was the method, and the copy in TCRdb shows in-frame clones only, minus some. Among a few hundred thousand clones, approximately 85% were seen once, and the ten largest hold approximately 5%. CDR1 and CDR2 (germline): SNHLY, FYNNEI. This CDR3 is 18 amino acids long. The germline V and J ends were trimmed by 6 bases and 2 bases, with 23 bases remaining between them. The chain has TRBV2 and TRBJ2-1; D perhaps matches TRBD2 (5 bases). The receptor was derived from a man aged 50-59 years with active or convalescent COVID-19. The sample was peripheral blood. The CDR3 protein is CASSLTDFGVYTYNEQFF. DNA for the CDR3: TGTGCCAGCAGCTTGACTGATTTCGGGGTTTACACCTACAATGAGCAGTTCTTC. Supplemented by reference TRBV2 and TRBJ2-1, the full variable domain reads EPEVTQTPSHQVTQMGQEVILRCVPISNHLYFYWYRQILGQKVEFLVSFYNNEISEKSEIFDDQFSVERPDGSNFTLKIRSTKLEDSAMYFCASSLTDFGVYTYNEQFFGPGTRLTVL.